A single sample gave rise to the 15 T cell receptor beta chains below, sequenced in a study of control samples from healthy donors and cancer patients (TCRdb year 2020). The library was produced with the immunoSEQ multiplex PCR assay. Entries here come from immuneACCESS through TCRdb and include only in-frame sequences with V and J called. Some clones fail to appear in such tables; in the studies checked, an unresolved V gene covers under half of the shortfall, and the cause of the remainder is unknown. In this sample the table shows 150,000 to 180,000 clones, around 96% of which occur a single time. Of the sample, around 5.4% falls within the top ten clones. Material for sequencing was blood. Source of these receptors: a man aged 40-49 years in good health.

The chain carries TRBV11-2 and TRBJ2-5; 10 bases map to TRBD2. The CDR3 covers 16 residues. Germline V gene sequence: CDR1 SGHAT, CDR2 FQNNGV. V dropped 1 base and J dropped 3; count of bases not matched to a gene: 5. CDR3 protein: CASSLVAGGLKETQYF. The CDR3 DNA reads TGTGCCAGCAGCTTAGTAGCGGGGGGCTTAAAAGAGACCCAGTACTTC.

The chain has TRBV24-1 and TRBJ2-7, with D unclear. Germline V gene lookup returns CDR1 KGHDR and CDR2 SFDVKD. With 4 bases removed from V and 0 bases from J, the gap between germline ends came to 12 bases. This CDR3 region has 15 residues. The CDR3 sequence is CATSDQDGRSYEQYF. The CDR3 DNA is TGTGCCACCAGTGACCAGGACGGCCGCTCCTACGAGCAGTACTTC.

Here the CDR3 DNA reads TGCGCCAGCAGCTTGTTGACAGGGACAGATACGCAGTATTTT. This sequence encodes CASSLLTGTDTQYF. The chain combines TRBV5-1 with TRBJ2-3; 7 bases are a match to TRBD1. The length of the CDR3 is 14 residues. Germline V gives CDR1 SGHRS, CDR2 YFSETQ. V lost 1 base and J lost 3; bases outside the gene matches: 2.

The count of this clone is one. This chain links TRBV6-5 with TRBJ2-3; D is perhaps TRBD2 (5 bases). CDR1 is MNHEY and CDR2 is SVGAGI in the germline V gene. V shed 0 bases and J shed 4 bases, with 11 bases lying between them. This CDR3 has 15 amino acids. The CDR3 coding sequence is TGTGCCAGCAGTTACTCCGGCCAGGAGGCAGATACGCAGTATTTT. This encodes CASSYSGQEADTQYF.

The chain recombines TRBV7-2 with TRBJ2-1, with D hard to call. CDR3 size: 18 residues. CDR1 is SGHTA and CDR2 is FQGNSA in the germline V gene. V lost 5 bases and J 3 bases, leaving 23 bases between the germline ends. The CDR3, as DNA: TGTGCCAGCAGCCAGAACCCCCTGCTAGAACAATACTACAATGAGCAGTTCTTC. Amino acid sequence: CASSQNPLLEQYYNEQFF.

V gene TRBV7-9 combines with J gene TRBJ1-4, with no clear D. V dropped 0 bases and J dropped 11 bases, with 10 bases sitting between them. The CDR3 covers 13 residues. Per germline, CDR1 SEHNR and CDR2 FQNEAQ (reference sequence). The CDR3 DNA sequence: TGTGCCAGCAGCTTAGCGCTTCAGGAGAAACTGTTTTTT. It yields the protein CASSLALQEKLFF.

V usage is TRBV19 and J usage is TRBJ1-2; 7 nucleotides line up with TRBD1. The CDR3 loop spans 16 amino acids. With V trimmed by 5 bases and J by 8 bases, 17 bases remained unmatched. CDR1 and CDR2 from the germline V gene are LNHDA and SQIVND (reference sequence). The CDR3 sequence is CASSFPTGPTPGGYTF. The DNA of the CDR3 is TGTGCCAGTAGTTTCCCGACAGGGCCAACTCCGGGAGGCTACACCTTC.

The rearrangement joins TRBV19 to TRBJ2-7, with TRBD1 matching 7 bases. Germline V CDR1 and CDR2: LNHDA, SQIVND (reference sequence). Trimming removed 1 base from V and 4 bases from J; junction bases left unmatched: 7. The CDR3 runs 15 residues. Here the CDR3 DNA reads TGTGCCAGTAGTATAGGGACCGGGACAGCTTACGAGCAGTACTTC. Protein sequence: CASSIGTGTAYEQYF.

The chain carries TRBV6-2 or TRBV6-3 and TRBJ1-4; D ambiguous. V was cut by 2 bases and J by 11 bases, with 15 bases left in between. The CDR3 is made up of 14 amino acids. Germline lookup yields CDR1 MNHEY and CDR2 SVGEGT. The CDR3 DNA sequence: TGTGCCAGCAGTTACGTCCTCGCGGAGAAGAAACTGTTTTTT. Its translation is CASSYVLAEKKLFF.

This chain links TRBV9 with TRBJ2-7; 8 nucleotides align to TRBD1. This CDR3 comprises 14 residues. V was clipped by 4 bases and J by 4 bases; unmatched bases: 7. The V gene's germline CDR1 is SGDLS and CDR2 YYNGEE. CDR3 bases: TGTGCCAGCAGCTCAGGGACAGGAGATTACGAGCAGTACTTC. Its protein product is CASSSGTGDYEQYF.

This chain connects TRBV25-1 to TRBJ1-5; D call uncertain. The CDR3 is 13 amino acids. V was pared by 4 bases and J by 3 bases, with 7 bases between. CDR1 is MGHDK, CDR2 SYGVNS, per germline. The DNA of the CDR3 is TGTGCCAGCAGTGCCGGGAACAATCAGCCCCAGCATTTT. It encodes CASSAGNNQPQHF.

The CDR3 sequence: CASSDMRHNEKLFF. Written as DNA, the CDR3 is TGTGCCAGCAGTGATATGCGGCATAATGAAAAACTGTTTTTT. The chain combines TRBV6-1 with TRBJ1-4; no definite D call. V was clipped by 3 bases and J by 4 bases, with 9 bases between them. Per the germline V gene, CDR1 is MNHNS and CDR2 is SASEGT. The CDR3 is 14 amino acids.

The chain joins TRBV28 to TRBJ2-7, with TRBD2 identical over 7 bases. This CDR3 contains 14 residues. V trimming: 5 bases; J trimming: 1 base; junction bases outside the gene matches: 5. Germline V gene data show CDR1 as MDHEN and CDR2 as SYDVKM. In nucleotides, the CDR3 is TGTGCCAGCAGTGCGGGAGCGGGGTCCTACGAGCAGTACTTC. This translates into CASSAGAGSYEQYF.

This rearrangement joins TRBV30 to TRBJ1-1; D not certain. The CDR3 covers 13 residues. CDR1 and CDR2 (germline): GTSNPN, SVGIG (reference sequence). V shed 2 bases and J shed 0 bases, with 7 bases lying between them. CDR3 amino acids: CAWSSSLNTEAFF. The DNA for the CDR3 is TGTGCCTGGAGTTCCAGCCTGAACACTGAAGCTTTCTTT.

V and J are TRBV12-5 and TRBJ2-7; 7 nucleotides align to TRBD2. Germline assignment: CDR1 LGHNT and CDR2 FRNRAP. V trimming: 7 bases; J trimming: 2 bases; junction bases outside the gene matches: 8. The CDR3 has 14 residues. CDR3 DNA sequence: TGTGCTAGTGCCCAAAGCGGGGCGCCCTACGAGCAGTACTTC. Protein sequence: CASAQSGAPYEQYF.